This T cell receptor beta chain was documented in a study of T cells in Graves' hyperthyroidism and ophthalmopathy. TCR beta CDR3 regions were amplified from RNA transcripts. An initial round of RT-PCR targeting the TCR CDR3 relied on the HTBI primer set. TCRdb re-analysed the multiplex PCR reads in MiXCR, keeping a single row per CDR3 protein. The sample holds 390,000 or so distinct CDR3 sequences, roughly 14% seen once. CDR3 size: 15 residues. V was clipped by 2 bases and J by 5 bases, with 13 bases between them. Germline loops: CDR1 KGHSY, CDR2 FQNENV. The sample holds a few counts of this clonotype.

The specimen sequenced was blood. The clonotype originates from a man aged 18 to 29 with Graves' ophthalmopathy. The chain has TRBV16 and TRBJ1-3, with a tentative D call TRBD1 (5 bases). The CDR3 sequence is CASSQPGRSRNTIYF. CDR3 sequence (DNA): TGTGCCAGCAGCCAACCGGGACGGAGTCGAAACACCATATATTTT.